Listed below are T cell receptor beta chains from one sample, sequenced in a study of blood T cell repertoires in COVID-19. The protocol was immunoSEQ multiplex PCR, while the TCRdb copy is restricted to in-frame clones and leaves out a portion. The sample lists under 350,000 clones, approximately 83% occurring once. The sample consisted of peripheral blood. These receptors came from a woman in her 70s with acute or convalescent COVID-19. Both conserved end residues are part of each CDR3. Fields, in order: J gene, V gene, D gene, clone size, CDR3 protein, CDR3 DNA. The D gene is left open where the match is weak. Clone size is stated in some rows and not others, as once, few, many or a class when expanded.

J: TRBJ2-7
V: TRBV5-4
D: TRBD2
size: NA
CDR3: CASSLPSGGTYEQYF
DNA: TGTGCCAGCAGCTTGCCCAGCGGGGGGACCTACGAGCAGTACTTC

J: TRBJ1-5
V: TRBV6-5
D: NA
size: NA
CDR3: CASSYAGNQPQHF
DNA: TGTGCCAGCAGTTACGCAGGGAACCAGCCCCAGCATTTT

J: TRBJ1-5
V: TRBV11-2
D: NA
size: NA
CDR3: CASSLSVPNQPQHF
DNA: TGTGCCAGCAGCTTATCGGTTCCCAATCAGCCCCAGCATTTT

J: TRBJ1-1
V: TRBV5-8
D: TRBD1
size: NA
CDR3: CASSPIGQGRIEAFF
DNA: TGTGCCAGCAGCCCAATTGGACAGGGGAGGATTGAAGCTTTCTTT

J: TRBJ2-1
V: TRBV5-1
D: NA
size: NA
CDR3: CASSKAGVSNNEQFF
DNA: TGCGCCAGCAGCAAAGCAGGGGTCTCGAACAATGAGCAGTTCTTC

J: TRBJ1-2
V: TRBV20-1
D: NA
size: NA
CDR3: CSASVRYGYTF
DNA: TGCAGTGCTAGCGTCCGCTATGGCTACACCTTC

J: TRBJ1-5
V: TRBV3-1/TRBV3-2
D: NA
size: NA
CDR3: CASSQTGEQPQHF
DNA: TGTGCCAGCAGCCAAACGGGGGAACAGCCCCAGCATTTT

J: TRBJ2-1
V: TRBV2
D: TRBD1
size: NA
CDR3: CASSRQGYNEQFF
DNA: TGTGCCAGCAGTCGACAGGGCTACAATGAGCAGTTCTTC

J: TRBJ1-1
V: TRBV6-5
D: NA
size: many
CDR3: CASRTPPGGQAFF
DNA: TGTGCCAGCAGAACCCCCCCCGGGGGGCAAGCTTTCTTT

J: TRBJ2-6
V: TRBV12-3/TRBV12-4
D: NA
size: NA
CDR3: CASRVVGANVLTF
DNA: TGTGCCAGCAGGGTAGTCGGGGCCAACGTCCTGACTTTC

J: TRBJ1-2
V: TRBV27
D: NA
size: NA
CDR3: CASAAALNYGYTF
DNA: TGTGCCAGCGCGGCAGCTCTTAACTATGGCTACACCTTC

J: TRBJ2-7
V: TRBV5-6
D: NA
size: once
CDR3: CASSRDTYEQYF
DNA: TGTGCCAGCAGCAGGGACACCTACGAGCAGTACTTC

J: TRBJ1-2
V: TRBV27
D: TRBD1
size: NA
CDR3: CASSPLSTGDDYGYTF
DNA: TGTGCCAGCAGTCCATTGTCAACAGGGGATGACTATGGCTACACCTTC

J: TRBJ2-3
V: TRBV3-1/TRBV3-2
D: TRBD2
size: NA
CDR3: CASSHLRAAGGPDTQYF
DNA: TGTGCCAGCAGCCATCTGAGGGCAGCGGGGGGGCCCGATACGCAGTATTTT

J: TRBJ2-7
V: TRBV29-1
D: NA
size: NA
CDR3: CSARPQQGDYEQYF
DNA: TGCAGCGCCCGGCCCCAACAGGGCGACTACGAGCAGTACTTC

J: TRBJ1-1
V: TRBV18
D: TRBD1
size: NA
CDR3: CASSLDRVNTEAFF
DNA: TGTGCCAGCTCCCTGGACAGGGTGAACACTGAAGCTTTCTTT

J: TRBJ2-1
V: TRBV7-9
D: NA
size: NA
CDR3: CASSFTGKRAYNEQFF
DNA: TGTGCCAGCAGCTTCACAGGGAAGAGGGCCTACAATGAGCAGTTCTTC

J: TRBJ1-1
V: TRBV2
D: NA
size: NA
CDR3: CASSEWGQKGEAFF
DNA: TGTGCCAGCAGTGAATGGGGGCAGAAGGGTGAAGCTTTCTTT

J: TRBJ1-1
V: TRBV6-6
D: NA
size: few
CDR3: CASSGGTEAFF
DNA: TGTGCCAGCAGCGGAGGCACTGAAGCTTTCTTT

J: TRBJ1-1
V: TRBV4-1
D: TRBD1
size: once
CDR3: CASSPRTGGRGTTEAFF
DNA: TGCGCCAGCAGCCCTCGTACAGGGGGAAGGGGGACCACTGAAGCTTTCTTT

J: TRBJ1-4
V: TRBV5-1
D: NA
size: NA
CDR3: CASSFGRTNEKLFF
DNA: TGCGCCAGCAGCTTTGGGAGGACTAATGAAAAACTGTTTTTT

J: TRBJ2-1
V: TRBV24-1
D: NA
size: NA
CDR3: CATSDGLPQLGSSYNEQFF
DNA: TGTGCCACCAGTGATGGTCTCCCCCAGTTGGGGAGCTCCTACAATGAGCAGTTCTTC

J: TRBJ1-5
V: TRBV6-6
D: NA
size: NA
CDR3: CASSVTLNQPQHF
DNA: TGTGCCAGCAGTGTTACCCTAAATCAGCCCCAGCATTTT

J: TRBJ2-7
V: TRBV4-2
D: TRBD1
size: few
CDR3: CASSPLAWARGNEQYF
DNA: TGTGCCAGCAGCCCCTTGGCCTGGGCCAGGGGGAACGAGCAGTACTTC

J: TRBJ1-2
V: TRBV11-2
D: NA
size: NA
CDR3: CARDRSGYTF
DNA: TGTGCCAGGGACAGATCTGGCTACACCTTC

J: TRBJ1-1
V: TRBV5-1
D: NA
size: NA
CDR3: CASSLGGLRGGQEAFF
DNA: TGCGCCAGCAGCTTGGGGGGTCTTCGGGGAGGACAAGAAGCTTTCTTT

J: TRBJ1-1
V: TRBV6-5
D: TRBD1
size: NA
CDR3: CASSITLGTGRAFF
DNA: TGTGCCAGCAGCATTACCCTCGGGACAGGGAGAGCTTTCTTT

J: TRBJ2-7
V: TRBV4-1
D: NA
size: NA
CDR3: CASSQSTRTWAGEQYF
DNA: TGCGCCAGCAGCCAAAGTACCCGGACTTGGGCCGGCGAGCAGTACTTC

J: TRBJ1-2
V: TRBV5-1
D: NA
size: NA
CDR3: CASSLHDSHYGYTF
DNA: TGCGCCAGCAGCTTGCATGACAGTCACTATGGCTACACCTTC

J: TRBJ2-1
V: TRBV4-1
D: TRBD2
size: NA
CDR3: CASSLSSGAGNEQFF
DNA: TGCGCCAGCAGCCTATCTAGCGGGGCGGGCAATGAGCAGTTCTTC

J: TRBJ2-5
V: TRBV5-1
D: TRBD1
size: NA
CDR3: CASSPSTGAQETQYF
DNA: TGCGCCAGCAGCCCGTCGACAGGGGCCCAAGAGACCCAGTACTTC

J: TRBJ1-5
V: TRBV14
D: NA
size: NA
CDR3: CASSRGLWGEGFNQPQHF
DNA: TGTGCCAGCAGCCGGGGGCTTTGGGGAGAGGGGTTCAATCAGCCCCAGCATTTT

J: TRBJ2-2
V: TRBV6-6
D: NA
size: NA
CDR3: CASAPGGANTGELFF
DNA: TGTGCCAGCGCCCCCGGCGGGGCTAACACCGGGGAGCTGTTTTTT

J: TRBJ1-3
V: TRBV5-1
D: NA
size: NA
CDR3: CASSLSGSGNTIYF
DNA: TGCGCCAGCAGCTTATCCGGCTCTGGAAACACCATATATTTT

J: TRBJ1-5
V: TRBV7-9
D: NA
size: NA
CDR3: CASSHSGDQPQHF
DNA: TGTGCCAGCAGCCACTCAGGGGATCAGCCCCAGCATTTT

J: TRBJ2-7
V: TRBV15
D: TRBD2
size: NA
CDR3: CATSAGERYEQYF
DNA: TGTGCCACCAGCGCGGGGGAGCGCTACGAGCAGTACTTC

J: TRBJ2-2
V: TRBV4-2
D: NA
size: NA
CDR3: CASSEDRPANTGELFF
DNA: TGTGCCAGCAGCGAAGACAGGCCTGCGAACACCGGGGAGCTGTTTTTT

J: TRBJ2-1
V: TRBV19
D: NA
size: NA
CDR3: CASSIRAGTYNEQFF
DNA: TGTGCCAGTAGTATTAGGGCAGGGACCTACAATGAGCAGTTCTTC

J: TRBJ1-4
V: TRBV2
D: NA
size: NA
CDR3: CASSDRDSNEKLFF
DNA: TGTGCCAGCAGTGACAGGGATTCTAATGAAAAACTGTTTTTT

J: TRBJ2-2
V: TRBV27
D: NA
size: NA
CDR3: CASSLGFRVGNTGELFF
DNA: TGTGCCAGCAGTTTAGGGTTCAGGGTTGGGAACACCGGGGAGCTGTTTTTT